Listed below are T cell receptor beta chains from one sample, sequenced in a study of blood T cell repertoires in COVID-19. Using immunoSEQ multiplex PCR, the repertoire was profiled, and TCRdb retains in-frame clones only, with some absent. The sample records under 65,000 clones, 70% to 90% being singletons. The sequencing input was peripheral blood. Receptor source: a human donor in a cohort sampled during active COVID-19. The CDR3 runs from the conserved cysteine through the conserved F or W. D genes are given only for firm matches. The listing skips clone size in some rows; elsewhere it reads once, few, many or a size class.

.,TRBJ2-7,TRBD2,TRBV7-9,CASSPSGTSSYEQYF,TGTGCCAGCAGCCCCAGCGGGACCAGCTCCTACGAGCAGTACTTC
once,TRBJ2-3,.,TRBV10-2,CASTRAGGTDTQYF,TGCGCCAGCACGAGGGCAGGGGGCACAGATACGCAGTATTTT
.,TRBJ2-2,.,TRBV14,CASSQGVRLPTGELFF,TGTGCCAGCAGCCAAGGGGTGAGGCTCCCGACCGGGGAGCTGTTTTTT
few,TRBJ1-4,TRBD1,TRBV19,CASTPRQGSGEKLFF,TGTGCCAGTACCCCCCGACAGGGGTCCGGTGAAAAACTGTTTTTT
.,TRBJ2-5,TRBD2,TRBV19,CASRTSGTQETQYF,TGTGCCAGCAGGACTAGCGGAACCCAAGAGACCCAGTACTTC
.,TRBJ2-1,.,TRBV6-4,CASSDEVASGNEQFF,TGTGCCAGCAGTGACGAAGTAGCTTCGGGCAATGAGCAGTTCTTC
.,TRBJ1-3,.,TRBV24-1,CASRTGIIGNTIYF,TGTGCCTCCCGAACGGGTATTATCGGAAACACCATATATTTT
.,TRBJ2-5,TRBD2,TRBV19,CASSAPRLAGLETQYF,TGTGCCAGTAGTGCCCCCAGGTTAGCGGGTTTAGAGACCCAGTACTTC
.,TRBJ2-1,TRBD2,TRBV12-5,CASLGLAGSSGEQFF,TGTGCTAGTCTTGGACTAGCGGGATCGTCTGGTGAGCAGTTCTTC
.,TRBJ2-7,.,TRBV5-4,CASSPEAGKAYEQYF,TGTGCCAGCAGCCCGGAGGCGGGGAAAGCCTACGAGCAGTACTTC
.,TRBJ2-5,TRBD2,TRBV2,CASLGTSGDQETQYF,TGTGCCAGCTTGGGGACTAGCGGAGACCAAGAGACCCAGTACTTC
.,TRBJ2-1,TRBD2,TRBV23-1,CASSHRMTKREFPSYNEQFF,TGCGCCAGCAGTCATCGAATGACTAAGCGGGAGTTCCCCTCCTACAATGAGCAGTTCTTC
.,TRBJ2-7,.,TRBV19,CASRPSSGSPYEQYF,TGTGCCAGCCGACCCTCATCGGGGAGCCCCTACGAGCAGTACTTC
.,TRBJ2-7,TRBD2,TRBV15,CATSRVSGGEQYF,TGTGCCACCAGCAGAGTGTCGGGGGGCGAGCAGTACTTC
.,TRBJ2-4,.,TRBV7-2,CASSLSMGLKGDIQYF,TGTGCCAGCAGCTTATCGATGGGGCTCAAAGGAGACATTCAGTACTTC
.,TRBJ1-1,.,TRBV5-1,CASSSGDANTEAFF,TGCGCCAGCAGCTCGGGTGACGCCAACACTGAAGCTTTCTTT
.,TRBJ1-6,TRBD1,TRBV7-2,CASSLRRTGALNSPLHF,TGTGCCAGCAGCTTACGCCGAACAGGGGCCCTTAATTCACCCCTCCACTTT
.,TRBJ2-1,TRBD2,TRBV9,CASSVGGAGRYNEQFF,TGTGCCAGCAGCGTAGGGGGAGCGGGGCGGTACAATGAGCAGTTCTTC
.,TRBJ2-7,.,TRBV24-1,CATSAWEAPSYEQYF,TGTGCCACCAGTGCCTGGGAGGCTCCGTCCTACGAGCAGTACTTC
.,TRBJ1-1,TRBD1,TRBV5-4,CASSGTATEAFF,TGTGCCAGCAGCGGGACAGCAACTGAAGCTTTCTTT
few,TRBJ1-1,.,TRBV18,CASSPRRGGWTEAFF,TGTGCCAGCTCACCACGCCGGGGAGGATGGACTGAAGCTTTCTTT
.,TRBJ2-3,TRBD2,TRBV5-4,CASSLMGEGTDTQYF,TGTGCCAGCAGCTTGATGGGGGAGGGAACAGATACGCAGTATTTT
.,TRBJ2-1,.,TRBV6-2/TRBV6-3,CASSYFSNEQFF,TGTGCCAGCAGTTACTTCTCCAATGAGCAGTTCTTC
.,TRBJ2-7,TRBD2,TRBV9,CASSAGLGLAGGLYEQYF,TGTGCCAGCAGCGCAGGCCTGGGGCTAGCGGGCGGCCTGTACGAGCAGTACTTC
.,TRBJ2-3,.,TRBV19,CASSIGRGSTDTQYF,TGTGCCAGTAGTATCGGCAGGGGAAGCACAGATACGCAGTATTTT
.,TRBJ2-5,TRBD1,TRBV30,CAWSSGGRETQYF,TGTGCCTGGAGTTCAGGGGGCAGAGAGACCCAGTACTTC
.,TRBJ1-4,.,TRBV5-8,CASSFSREKLFF,TGTGCCAGCAGCTTTTCGCGGGAAAAACTGTTTTTT
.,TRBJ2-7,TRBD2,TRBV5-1,CASSASGLAFHEQYF,TGCGCCAGCAGCGCGTCGGGACTAGCCTTCCACGAGCAGTACTTC
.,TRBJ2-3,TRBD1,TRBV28,CASSNVQGELWDTQYF,TGTGCCAGCAGCAATGTACAGGGGGAACTATGGGATACGCAGTATTTT
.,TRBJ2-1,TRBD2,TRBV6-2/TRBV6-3,CASSYSRGTSGSPNEQFF,TGTGCCAGCAGTTACTCGAGGGGGACTAGCGGGAGCCCTAATGAGCAGTTCTTC
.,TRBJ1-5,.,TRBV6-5,CASSPDRLDQPQHF,TGTGCCAGCAGCCCAGACAGGCTTGATCAGCCCCAGCATTTT
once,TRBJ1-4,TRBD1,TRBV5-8,CASSWSGGADGKLFF,TGTGCCAGCAGCTGGTCAGGGGGCGCAGATGGAAAACTGTTTTTT
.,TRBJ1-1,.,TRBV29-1,CSVEAGAEAFF,TGCAGCGTTGAAGCAGGGGCTGAAGCTTTCTTT
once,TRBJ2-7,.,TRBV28,CATVPPGAYEQYF,TGTGCCACCGTGCCCCCCGGGGCCTACGAGCAGTACTTC
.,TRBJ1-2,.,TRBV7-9,CASSPQGPNYGYTF,TGTGCCAGCAGCCCACAGGGACCTAACTATGGCTACACCTTC
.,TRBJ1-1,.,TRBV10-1,CASSLGANTEAFF,TGCGCCAGCAGCCTTGGAGCGAACACTGAAGCTTTCTTT
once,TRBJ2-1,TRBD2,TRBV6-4,CASSVSGGANEQFF,TGTGCCAGCAGTGTTAGCGGGGGGGCCAATGAGCAGTTCTTC
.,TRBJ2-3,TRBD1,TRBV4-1,CASSQFVGQGTDTQYF,TGCGCCAGCAGCCAATTCGTAGGACAGGGCACAGATACGCAGTATTTT
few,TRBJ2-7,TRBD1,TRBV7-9,CASSLGTGEYF,TGTGCCAGCAGCTTAGGGACAGGGGAGTACTTC
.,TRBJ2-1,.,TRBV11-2,CASSRALGQRYNEQFF,TGTGCCAGCAGTCGGGCCTTAGGACAGAGGTACAATGAGCAGTTCTTC
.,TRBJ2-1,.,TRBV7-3,CASSPGSSYNEQFF,TGTGCCAGCAGCCCCGGGAGCTCCTACAATGAGCAGTTCTTC
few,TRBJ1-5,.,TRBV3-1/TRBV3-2,CASSTGYNQPQHF,TGTGCCAGCAGCACAGGTTACAATCAGCCCCAGCATTTT
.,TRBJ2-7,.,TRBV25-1,CASSDLAADYEQYF,TGTGCCAGCAGTGATTTAGCGGCAGACTACGAGCAGTACTTC
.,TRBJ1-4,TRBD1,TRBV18,CASSHAQGAATNEKLFF,TGTGCCAGCTCACACGCTCAGGGGGCAGCAACTAATGAAAAACTGTTTTTT
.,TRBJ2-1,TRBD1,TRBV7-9,CASSNLYPGQGESSYNEQFF,TGTGCCAGCAGCAACCTTTATCCGGGACAGGGGGAAAGCTCCTACAATGAGCAGTTCTTC
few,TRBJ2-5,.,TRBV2,CASSRSNRVETQYF,TGTGCCAGCAGTCGTTCTAACAGGGTAGAGACCCAGTACTTC